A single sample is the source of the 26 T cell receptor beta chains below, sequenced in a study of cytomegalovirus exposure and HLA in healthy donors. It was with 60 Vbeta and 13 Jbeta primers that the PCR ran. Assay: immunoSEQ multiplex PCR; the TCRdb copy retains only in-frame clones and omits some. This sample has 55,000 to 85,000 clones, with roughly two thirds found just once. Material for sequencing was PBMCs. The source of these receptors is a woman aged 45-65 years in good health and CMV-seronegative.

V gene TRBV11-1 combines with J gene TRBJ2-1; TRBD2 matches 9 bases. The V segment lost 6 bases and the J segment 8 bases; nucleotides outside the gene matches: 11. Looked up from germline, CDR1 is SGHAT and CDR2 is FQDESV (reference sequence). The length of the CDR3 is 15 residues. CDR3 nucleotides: TGTGCCAGCAGTCCTGGACTAGCGACAAGGGATGAGCAGTTCTTC. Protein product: CASSPGLATRDEQFF. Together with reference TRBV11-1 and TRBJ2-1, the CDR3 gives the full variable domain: EAEVAQSPRYKITEKSQAVAFWCDPISGHATLYWYRQILGQGPELLVQFQDESVVDDSQLPKDRFSAERLKGVDSTLKIQPAELGDSAMYLCASSPGLATRDEQFFGPGTRLTVL.

CDR3 sequence: CASPKGGTEAFF. Here the CDR3 DNA reads TGTGCCAGCCCGAAAGGGGGCACTGAAGCTTTCTTT. The rearrangement uses TRBV9 and TRBJ1-1; a possible D gene is TRBD1 (6 bases). The V gene's germline CDR1 is SGDLS and CDR2 YYNGEE. Trimming took 7 bases from V and 4 from J, leaving 11 bases between them. This CDR3 comprises 12 residues.

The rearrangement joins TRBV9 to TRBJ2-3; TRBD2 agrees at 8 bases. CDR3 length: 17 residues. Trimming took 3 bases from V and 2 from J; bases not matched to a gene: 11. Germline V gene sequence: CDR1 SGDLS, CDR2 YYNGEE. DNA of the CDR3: TGTGCCAGCAGCGGGGTTAGCGGGATAGATTTCACAGATACGCAGTATTTT. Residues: CASSGVSGIDFTDTQYF.

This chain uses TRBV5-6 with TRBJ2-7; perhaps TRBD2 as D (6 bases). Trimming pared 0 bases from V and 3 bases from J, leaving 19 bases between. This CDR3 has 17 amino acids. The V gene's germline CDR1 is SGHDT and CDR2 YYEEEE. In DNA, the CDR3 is TGTGCCAGCAGCTTGGACGGCCGGGAGTCCCCAAACTACGAGCAGTACTTC. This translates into CASSLDGRESPNYEQYF.

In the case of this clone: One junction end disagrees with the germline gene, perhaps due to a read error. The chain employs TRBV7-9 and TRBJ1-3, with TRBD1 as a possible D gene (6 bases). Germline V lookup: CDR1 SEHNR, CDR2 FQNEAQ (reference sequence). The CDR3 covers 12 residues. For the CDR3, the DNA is TGTGCCAGCAGCTCGGGACACCCAAGTACAATATTT. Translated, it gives CASSSGHPSTIF.

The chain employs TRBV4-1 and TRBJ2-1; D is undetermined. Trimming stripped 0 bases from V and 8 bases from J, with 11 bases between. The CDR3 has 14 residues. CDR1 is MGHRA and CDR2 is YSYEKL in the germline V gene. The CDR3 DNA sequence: TGCGCCAGCAGCCAAGAGGGCAGCACGGATGAGCAGTTCTTC. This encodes CASSQEGSTDEQFF.

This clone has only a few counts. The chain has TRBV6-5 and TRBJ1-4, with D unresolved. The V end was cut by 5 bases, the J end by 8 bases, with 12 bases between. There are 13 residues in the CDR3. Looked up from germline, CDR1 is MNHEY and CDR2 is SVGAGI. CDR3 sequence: CASSTRWEEKLFF. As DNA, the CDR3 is TGTGCCAGCAGTACCCGGTGGGAGGAAAAACTGTTTTTT.

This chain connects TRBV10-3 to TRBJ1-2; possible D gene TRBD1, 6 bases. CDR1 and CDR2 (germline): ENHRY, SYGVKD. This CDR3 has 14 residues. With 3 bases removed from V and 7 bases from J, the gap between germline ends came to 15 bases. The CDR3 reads CAISDVRGAFGYTF. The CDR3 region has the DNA TGTGCCATCAGTGATGTGCGGGGGGCTTTTGGCTACACCTTC.

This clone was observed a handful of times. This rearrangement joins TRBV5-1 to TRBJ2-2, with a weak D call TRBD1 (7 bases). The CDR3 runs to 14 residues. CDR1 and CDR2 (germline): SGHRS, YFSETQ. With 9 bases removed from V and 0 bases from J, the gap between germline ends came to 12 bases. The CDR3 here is CATGDSANTGELFF. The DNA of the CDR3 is TGCGCCACGGGGGACAGCGCGAACACCGGGGAGCTGTTTTTT.

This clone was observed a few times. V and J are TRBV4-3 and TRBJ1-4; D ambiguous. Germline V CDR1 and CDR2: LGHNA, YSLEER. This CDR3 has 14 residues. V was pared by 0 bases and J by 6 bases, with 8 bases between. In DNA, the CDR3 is TGCGCCAGCAGCCAAGATTGGAGGGATGAAAAACTGTTTTTT. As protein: CASSQDWRDEKLFF.

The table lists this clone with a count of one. The CDR3, as DNA: TGTGCCACCAGCAGAGATCTGGACAGATACTATGAGCAGTTCTTC. This codes for CATSRDLDRYYEQFF. This sequence joins TRBV15 and TRBJ2-1, with D perhaps matching TRBD1 (6 bases). CDR3 length: 15 amino acids. V dropped 0 bases and J dropped 8 bases, with 14 bases sitting between them. Germline V CDR1 and CDR2: LNHNV, YYDKDF (reference sequence).

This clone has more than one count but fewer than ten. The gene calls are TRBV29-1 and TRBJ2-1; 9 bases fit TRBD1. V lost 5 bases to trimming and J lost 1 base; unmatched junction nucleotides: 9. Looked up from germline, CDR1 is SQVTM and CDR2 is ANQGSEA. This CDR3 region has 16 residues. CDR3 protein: CSVKTGTGFSYNEQFF. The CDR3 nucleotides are TGCAGCGTTAAGACCGGGACAGGGTTTTCCTACAATGAGCAGTTCTTC.

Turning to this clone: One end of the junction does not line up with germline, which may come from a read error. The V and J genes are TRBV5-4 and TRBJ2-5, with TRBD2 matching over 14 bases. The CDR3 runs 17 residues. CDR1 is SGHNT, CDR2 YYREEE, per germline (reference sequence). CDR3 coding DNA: TGTGGCAGCAGCTCCCTGACTAGCGGGAGGGCGGGAGAGACCCAGTACTTC. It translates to CGSSSLTSGRAGETQYF.

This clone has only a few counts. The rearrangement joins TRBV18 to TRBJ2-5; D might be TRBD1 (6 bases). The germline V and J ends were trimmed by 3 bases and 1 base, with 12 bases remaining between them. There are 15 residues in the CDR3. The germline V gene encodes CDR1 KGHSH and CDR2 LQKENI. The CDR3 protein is CASSPMDSFQETQYF. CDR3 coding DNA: TGTGCCAGCTCACCTATGGACAGCTTCCAAGAGACCCAGTACTTC.

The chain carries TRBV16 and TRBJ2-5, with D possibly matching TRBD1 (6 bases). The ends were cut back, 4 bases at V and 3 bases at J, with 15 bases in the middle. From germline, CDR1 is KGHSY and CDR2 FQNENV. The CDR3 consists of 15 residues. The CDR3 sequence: CASSPLGTGKETQYF. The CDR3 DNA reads TGTGCCAGCAGCCCCCTAGGAACAGGGAAAGAGACCCAGTACTTC. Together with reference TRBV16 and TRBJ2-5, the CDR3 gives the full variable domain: GEEVAQTPKHLVRGEGQKAKLYCAPIKGHSYVFWYQQVLKNEFKFLISFQNENVFDETGMPKERFSAKCLPNSPCSLEIQATKLEDSAVYFCASSPLGTGKETQYFGPGTRLLVL.

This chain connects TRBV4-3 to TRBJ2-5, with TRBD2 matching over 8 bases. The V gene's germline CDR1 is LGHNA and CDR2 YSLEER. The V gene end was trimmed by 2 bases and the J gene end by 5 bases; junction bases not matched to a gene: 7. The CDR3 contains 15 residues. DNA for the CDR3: TGCGCCAGCAGCCAAAATCCGGGGGGGTATGAGACCCAGTACTTC. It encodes CASSQNPGGYETQYF.

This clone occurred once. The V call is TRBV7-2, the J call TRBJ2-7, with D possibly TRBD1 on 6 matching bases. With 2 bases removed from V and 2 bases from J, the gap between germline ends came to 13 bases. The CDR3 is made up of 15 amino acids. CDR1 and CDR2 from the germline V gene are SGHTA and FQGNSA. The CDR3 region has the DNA TGTGCCAGCAGCTTACAGGGGATAGGAACCTACGAGCAGTACTTC. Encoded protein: CASSLQGIGTYEQYF. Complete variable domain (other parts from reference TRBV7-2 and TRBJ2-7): GAGVSQSPSNKVTEKGKDVELRCDPISGHTALYWYRQSLGQGLEFLIYFQGNSAPDKSGLPSDRFSAERTGGSVSTLTIQRTQQEDSAVYLCASSLQGIGTYEQYFGPGTRLTVT.

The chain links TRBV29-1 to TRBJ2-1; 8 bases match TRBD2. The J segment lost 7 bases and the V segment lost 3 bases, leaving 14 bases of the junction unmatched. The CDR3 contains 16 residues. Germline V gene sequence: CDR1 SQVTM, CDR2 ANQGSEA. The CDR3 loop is CSVESTSGGPGNEQFF. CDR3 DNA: TGCAGCGTTGAGAGCACTAGCGGAGGGCCAGGGAATGAGCAGTTCTTC.

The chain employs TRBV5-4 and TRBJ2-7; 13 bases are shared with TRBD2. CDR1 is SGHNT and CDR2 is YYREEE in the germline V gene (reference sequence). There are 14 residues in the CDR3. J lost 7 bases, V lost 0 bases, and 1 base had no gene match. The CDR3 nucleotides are TGTGCCAGCAGCTTGGGGGGACTAGCGGGAGAGCAGTACTTC. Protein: CASSLGGLAGEQYF.

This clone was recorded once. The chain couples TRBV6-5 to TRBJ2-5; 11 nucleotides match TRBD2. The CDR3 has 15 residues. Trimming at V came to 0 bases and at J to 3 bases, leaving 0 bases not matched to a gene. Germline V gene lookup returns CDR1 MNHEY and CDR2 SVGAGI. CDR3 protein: CASSYSLAGEETQYF. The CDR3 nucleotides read TGTGCCAGCAGTTACTCACTAGCGGGAGAAGAGACCCAGTACTTC.

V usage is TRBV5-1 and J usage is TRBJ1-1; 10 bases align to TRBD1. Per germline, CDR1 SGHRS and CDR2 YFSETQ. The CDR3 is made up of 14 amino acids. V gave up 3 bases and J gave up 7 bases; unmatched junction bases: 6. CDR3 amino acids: CASSSGQGEGEAFF. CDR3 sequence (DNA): TGCGCCAGCAGCTCCGGACAGGGGGAGGGTGAAGCTTTCTTT. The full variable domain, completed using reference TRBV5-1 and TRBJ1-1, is KAGVTQTPRYLIKTRGQQVTLSCSPISGHRSVSWYQQTPGQGLQFLFEYFSETQRNKGNFPGRFSGRQFSNSRSEMNVSTLELGDSALYLCASSSGQGEGEAFFGQGTRLTVV.

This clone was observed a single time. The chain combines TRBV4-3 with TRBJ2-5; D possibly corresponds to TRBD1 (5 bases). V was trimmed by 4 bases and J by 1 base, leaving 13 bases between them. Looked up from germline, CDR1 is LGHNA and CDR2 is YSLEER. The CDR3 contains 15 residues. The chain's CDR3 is CASSRRASFQETQYF. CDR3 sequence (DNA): TGCGCCAGCAGCCGCAGGGCTTCTTTCCAAGAGACCCAGTACTTC.

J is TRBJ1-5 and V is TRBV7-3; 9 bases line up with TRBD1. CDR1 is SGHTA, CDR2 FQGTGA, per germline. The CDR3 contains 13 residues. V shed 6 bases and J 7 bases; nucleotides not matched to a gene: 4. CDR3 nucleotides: TGTGCCAGCAGTAAGGACAGGGGACAGCCCCAGCATTTT. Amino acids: CASSKDRGQPQHF. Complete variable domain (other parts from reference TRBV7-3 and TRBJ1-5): GAGVSQTPSNKVTEKGKYVELRCDPISGHTALYWYRQSLGQGPEFLIYFQGTGAADDSGLPNDRFFAVRPEGSVSTLKIQRTERGDSAVYLCASSKDRGQPQHFGDGTRLSIL.

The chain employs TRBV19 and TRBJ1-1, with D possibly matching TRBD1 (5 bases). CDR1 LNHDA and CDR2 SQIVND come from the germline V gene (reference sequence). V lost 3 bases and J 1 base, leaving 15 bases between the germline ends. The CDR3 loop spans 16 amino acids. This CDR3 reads CASSISWYRSNTEAFF. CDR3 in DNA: TGTGCCAGTAGTATTTCATGGTACAGGTCGAACACTGAAGCTTTCTTT.

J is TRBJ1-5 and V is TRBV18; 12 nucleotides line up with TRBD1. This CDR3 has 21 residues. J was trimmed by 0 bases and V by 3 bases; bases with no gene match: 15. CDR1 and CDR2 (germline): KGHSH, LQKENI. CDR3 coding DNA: TGTGCCAGCTCACCCACCTTGGGGGGACAGGGGGCCCCCGATAGCAATCAGCCCCAGCATTTT. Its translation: CASSPTLGGQGAPDSNQPQHF.

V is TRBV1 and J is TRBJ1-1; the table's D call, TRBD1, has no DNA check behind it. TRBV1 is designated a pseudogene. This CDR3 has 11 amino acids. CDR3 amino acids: CTTPCQTEAFF. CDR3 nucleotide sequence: TGCACCACTCCATGTCAGACTGAAGCTTTCTTT.